Each of the 14 T cell receptor beta chains below was sequenced from the same sample in a study of blood T cell repertoires in COVID-19. Assay: immunoSEQ multiplex PCR; the TCRdb copy retains only in-frame clones and omits some. The sample shows some 150,000 clones, more than 80% of them seen only once. The source material was peripheral blood. The receptors originated from a human donor in a cohort sampled during active COVID-19.

The chain uses TRBV4-2 and TRBJ2-1; no clear D. Trimming removed 0 bases at V and 4 bases at J, with 22 bases between. The CDR3 contains 19 residues. Looked up from germline, CDR1 is LGHNA and CDR2 is YNFKEQ. CDR3 in DNA: TGTGCCAGCAGCCAAGATTTTTTCCACCTTGAGGAGAGGTACAATGAGCAGTTCTTC. Amino acid sequence: CASSQDFFHLEERYNEQFF.

The genes are TRBV5-4 and TRBJ2-2, with D possibly being TRBD1 (6 bases). Trimming took off 3 bases at V and 1 base at J, with 7 bases between the two ends. This CDR3 contains 14 residues. Germline lookup yields CDR1 SGHNT and CDR2 YYREEE (reference sequence). DNA of the CDR3: TGTGCCAGCAGCTCGGGACAGAACACCGGGGAGCTGTTTTTT. The encoded protein is CASSSGQNTGELFF.

This chain uses TRBV2 with TRBJ1-5, with D maybe TRBD1 (6 bases). The germline V gene has CDR1 SNHLY and CDR2 FYNNEI. V was cut by 4 bases and J by 4 bases, with 11 bases left in between. The CDR3 length is 14 residues. CDR3 sequence: CASSGTVPNQPQHF. Here the CDR3 DNA reads TGTGCCAGCAGTGGGACAGTCCCGAATCAGCCCCAGCATTTT.

The chain combines TRBV7-6 with TRBJ2-6; D is unclear. The CDR3 contains 16 residues. Deletions cut 0 bases from V and 2 bases from J, with 8 bases between. In germline, CDR1 is SGHVS, CDR2 FNYEAQ. DNA of the CDR3: TGTGCCAGCAGCTTAGCACGGTTCGCTGGGGCCAACGTCCTGACTTTC. It is translated as CASSLARFAGANVLTF. The full variable domain, rest sourced from reference TRBV7-6 and TRBJ2-6, is GAGVSQSPRYKVTKRGQDVALRCDPISGHVSLYWYRQALGQGPEFLTYFNYEAQQDKSGLPNDRFSAERPEGSISTLTIQRTEQRDSAMYRCASSLARFAGANVLTFGAGSRLTVL.

This chain uses TRBV20-1 with TRBJ2-5, with D uncertain. The germline gives CDR1 DFQATT, CDR2 SNEGSKA (reference sequence). Deletions cut 6 bases from V and 3 bases from J, with 8 bases between. There are 11 residues in the CDR3. The CDR3 region is CSAPKEETQYF. The CDR3 bases are TGCAGTGCCCCTAAAGAAGAGACCCAGTACTTC.

The chain joins TRBV11-3 to TRBJ2-7; D is perhaps TRBD2 (5 bases). Germline CDR1 and CDR2: SGHNT and YENEEA. The CDR3 has 14 residues. V lost 4 bases, J lost 2 bases, and 12 bases lay in between. The CDR3, as DNA: TGTGCCAGCAGCTCTACTGGGAGAACCTACGAGCAGTACGTC. This codes for CASSSTGRTYEQYV.

This clone was detected only a few times. The chain links TRBV20-1 to TRBJ1-5; weak D call: TRBD1 (6 bases). Trimming cost V 3 bases and J 11 bases, with 14 bases left between them. CDR1 and CDR2 (germline): DFQATT, SNEGSKA (reference sequence). This CDR3 spans 12 amino acids. This CDR3 reads CSASPPDRAQHF. The CDR3 nucleotides are TGCAGTGCTAGTCCTCCGGACAGAGCCCAGCATTTT.

V usage is TRBV5-1 and J usage is TRBJ2-5; D may be TRBD1 (6 bases). The CDR3 sequence is 14 residues long. The V gene lost 3 bases and the J gene lost 2 bases, with 11 bases spanning the gap. Germline V gives CDR1 SGHRS, CDR2 YFSETQ. The CDR3 coding sequence is TGCGCCAGCAGCTACTCAGGGGATCAAGAGACCCAGTACTTC. Amino acids: CASSYSGDQETQYF.

The J gene is TRBJ1-2, the V gene TRBV14; tentative D call: TRBD1 (6 bases). V was pared by 4 bases and J by 0 bases, with 6 bases between. The CDR3 sequence is 13 residues long. CDR1 is SGHDN and CDR2 is FVKESK in the germline V gene. CDR3 loop: CASSRQANYGYTF. CDR3 nucleotide sequence: TGTGCCAGCAGCCGACAGGCTAACTATGGCTACACCTTC.

V is TRBV7-2 and J is TRBJ2-5, with 7 positions matching TRBD2. This CDR3 has 16 amino acids. Germline V gene lookup returns CDR1 SGHTA and CDR2 FQGNSA. Trimming took 0 bases from V and 5 from J; bases not matched to a gene: 9. The DNA for the CDR3 is TGTGCCAGCAGCTTAGCTAGCGGGCCGGGATTCGAGACCCAGTACTTC. Protein sequence: CASSLASGPGFETQYF.

The gene calls are TRBV2 and TRBJ1-1, with D unresolved. CDR1 and CDR2 from the germline V gene are SNHLY and FYNNEI. This CDR3 region has 11 residues. The V gene lost 4 bases and the J gene lost 8 bases, with 8 bases spanning the gap. The CDR3 protein is CASSGHGEAFF. CDR3 in DNA: TGTGCCAGCAGTGGACATGGAGAAGCTTTCTTT.

This clone showed up just a few times. The genes are TRBV7-3 and TRBJ1-2; 7 bases map to TRBD1. V gave up 4 bases and J gave up 4 bases; unmatched junction bases: 9. The V gene's germline CDR1 is SGHTA and CDR2 FQGTGA. The CDR3 has 15 amino acids. The CDR3 sequence is CASSSTGDLSYGYTF. CDR3 nucleotide sequence: TGTGCCAGCAGCTCTACAGGGGATCTTAGCTATGGCTACACCTTC. The full variable domain, with the rest looked up from reference TRBV7-3 and TRBJ1-2, is GAGVSQTPSNKVTEKGKYVELRCDPISGHTALYWYRQSLGQGPEFLIYFQGTGAADDSGLPNDRFFAVRPEGSVSTLKIQRTERGDSAVYLCASSSTGDLSYGYTFGSGTRLTVV.

The gene calls are TRBV5-1 and TRBJ2-2; weak D call: TRBD2 (5 bases). Trimming cost V 4 bases and J 0 bases, with 25 bases left between them. From germline, CDR1 is SGHRS and CDR2 YFSETQ. The CDR3 is 20 amino acids. CDR3 in amino acids: CASSPTTLNPSGPNTGELFF. In DNA, the CDR3 is TGCGCCAGCAGCCCCACCACCCTCAATCCAAGCGGACCGAACACCGGGGAGCTGTTTTTT.

This clone has a single count. V gene TRBV4-2 combines with J gene TRBJ2-3; weak D call: TRBD2 (5 bases). CDR1 is LGHNA and CDR2 is YNFKEQ in the germline V gene. The CDR3 loop spans 16 amino acids. V lost 1 base and J lost 3, with 14 bases in between. The CDR3 loop is CASSQASLRRTDTQYF. In DNA, the CDR3 is TGTGCCAGCAGCCAAGCGAGCTTAAGGAGGACAGATACGCAGTATTTT.